Listed here are 22 T cell receptor beta chains from one sample, sequenced in a study of siplizumab effects on memory and regulatory T cells. Some clones are missing from TCRdb's copy, which holds only in-frame ones; the method was immunoSEQ multiplex PCR. The table lists 50,000 or so clones, less than 90% of them singletons, with about 0.35% in the top ten. Sequencing used naive CD8+ T cells sorted from blood. The origin of the receptors is a human donor in good health.

The V and J genes are TRBV4-1 and TRBJ2-2; 9 bases are shared with TRBD2. Germline CDR1 is MGHRA and CDR2 is YSYEKL. The CDR3 loop spans 14 amino acids. V gave up 7 bases and J gave up 2 bases; unmatched junction bases: 2. The chain's CDR3 is CASTSGVNTGELFF. In DNA, the CDR3 is TGCGCCAGCACTAGCGGGGTTAACACCGGGGAGCTGTTTTTT.

The chain combines TRBV19 with TRBJ2-1; unclear D gene. Germline CDR1 LNHDA, CDR2 SQIVND (reference sequence). The CDR3 consists of 13 residues. Trimming removed 4 bases from V and 4 bases from J, with 8 bases in between. CDR3 loop: CASSTRKYNEQFF. CDR3 DNA sequence: TGTGCCAGTAGTACTAGAAAATACAATGAGCAGTTCTTC.

The chain couples TRBV7-9 to TRBJ2-1; unclear D gene. The CDR3 extends over 15 amino acids. CDR1 is SEHNR and CDR2 is FQNEAQ in the germline V gene (reference sequence). Deletions cut 2 bases from V and 2 bases from J, with 10 bases between. DNA of the CDR3: TGTGCCAGCAGCTTATTCCTTTCTCCCTACAATGAGCAGTTCTTC. Its protein is CASSLFLSPYNEQFF.

The chain carries TRBV19 and TRBJ2-3, with D perhaps being TRBD1 or TRBD2 (6 bases each). Between the trimmed V and J ends, which lost 2 bases and 5 bases, there was a span of 14 bases. The CDR3 covers 15 residues. Germline values: CDR1 LNHDA, CDR2 SQIVND (reference sequence). CDR3 coding DNA: TGTGCCAGTAGTATATTAGCGGAGACAGGAGATACGCAGTATTTT. Encoded protein: CASSILAETGDTQYF.

This chain links TRBV7-8 with TRBJ2-5; 7 nucleotides align to TRBD2. The CDR3 is 11 amino acids. CDR1 SGHVS and CDR2 FQNEAQ come from the germline V gene. V lost 5 bases to trimming and J lost 9 bases; unmatched junction nucleotides: 3. The CDR3 spells CASSREEAQYF. DNA of the CDR3: TGTGCCAGCAGCCGGGAGGAGGCCCAGTACTTC. Combining the CDR3 with reference TRBV7-8 and TRBJ2-5 gives the whole variable domain GAGVSQSPRYKVAKRGQDVALRCDPISGHVSLFWYQQALGQGPEFLTYFQNEAQLDKSGLPSDRFFAERPEGSVSTLKIQRTQQEDSAVYLCASSREEAQYFGPGTRLLVL.

The genes are TRBV9 and TRBJ2-7; tentative D call: TRBD1 (5 bases). CDR1 and CDR2 (germline): SGDLS, YYNGEE. Trimming shortened V by 4 bases and J by 6 bases, and 14 bases separated the two germline ends. The CDR3 has 13 residues. The CDR3, as DNA: TGTGCCAGCAGCTCTCATCAGGGCCCCGAGCAGTACTTC. As protein: CASSSHQGPEQYF.

The chain links TRBV5-1 to TRBJ2-1, with 9 bases lining up with TRBD2. V dropped 1 base and J dropped 8; count of bases not matched to a gene: 7. CDR1 is SGHRS and CDR2 is YFSETQ in the germline V gene. The CDR3 has 15 residues. In DNA form, the CDR3 reads TGCGCCAGCAGCTTGAATAGCGGGAGTGTATATGAGCAGTTCTTC. It codes for CASSLNSGSVYEQFF. Based on the CDR3 plus reference TRBV5-1 and TRBJ2-1, the full variable domain is KAGVTQTPRYLIKTRGQQVTLSCSPISGHRSVSWYQQTPGQGLQFLFEYFSETQRNKGNFPGRFSGRQFSNSRSEMNVSTLELGDSALYLCASSLNSGSVYEQFFGPGTRLTVL.

A few counts support this clone. V is TRBV7-9 and J is TRBJ1-2; 10 positions agree with TRBD1. CDR3 size: 14 residues. In germline, CDR1 is SEHNR, CDR2 FQNEAQ (reference sequence). With 4 bases clipped from V and 8 bases from J, the junction kept 7 bases outside the gene matches. CDR3 loop: CASSSYGTGEGYTF. In DNA, the CDR3 is TGTGCCAGCAGCTCCTACGGGACAGGGGAAGGCTACACCTTC.

V is TRBV7-9 and J is TRBJ2-1; a weak D match, TRBD2 (6 bases). The length of the CDR3 is 14 residues. The ends were cut back, 5 bases at V and 1 base at J, with 9 bases in the middle. Per germline, CDR1 SEHNR and CDR2 FQNEAQ (reference sequence). CDR3 sequence (DNA): TGTGCCAGCAGCCACCGGGAGTCCTACAATGAGCAGTTCTTC. Translated: CASSHRESYNEQFF.

J is TRBJ1-2 and V is TRBV19; D gene uncertain. The germline CDR1 and CDR2 sequences are LNHDA and SQIVND (reference sequence). The CDR3 spans 11 residues. V was pared by 3 bases and J by 8 bases, with 7 bases between. The CDR3 sequence: CASSIPGGYTF. CDR3 sequence (DNA): TGTGCCAGTAGTATTCCGGGGGGCTACACCTTC. Using reference TRBV19 and TRBJ1-2 for the parts outside the CDR3, the full variable domain is DGGITQSPKYLFRKEGQNVTLSCEQNLNHDAMYWYRQDPGQGLRLIYYSQIVNDFQKGDIAEGYSVSREKKESFPLTVTSAQKNPTAFYLCASSIPGGYTFGSGTRLTVV.

V and J are TRBV27 and TRBJ2-7, with TRBD1 identical over 10 bases. Trimming removed 2 bases from V and 4 bases from J; junction bases left unmatched: 2. The length of the CDR3 is 14 residues. Germline CDR1 reads MNHEY; CDR2 reads SMNVEV (reference sequence). This chain's CDR3 is CASSLMGQGYEQYF. The DNA of the CDR3 is TGTGCCAGCAGTTTAATGGGACAGGGGTACGAGCAGTACTTC.

The chain couples TRBV5-1 to TRBJ2-2; 8 positions match TRBD2. Germline CDR1 SGHRS, CDR2 YFSETQ. The V gene end was trimmed by 0 bases and the J gene end by 0 bases; junction bases not matched to a gene: 7. The CDR3 covers 18 residues. CDR3 sequence: CASSLVGSGTTNTGELFF. CDR3 nucleotides: TGCGCCAGCAGCTTGGTTGGTAGCGGGACCACGAACACCGGGGAGCTGTTTTTT.

The chain couples TRBV7-3 to TRBJ1-1; TRBD1 matches at 9 bases. Germline CDR1 SGHTA, CDR2 FQGTGA. The CDR3 covers 14 residues. After removal of 5 bases from V and 2 bases from J, the junction contained 3 bases not matched to a gene. This CDR3 is CASSTTGGNTEAFF. CDR3 nucleotides: TGTGCCAGCAGCACAACAGGGGGCAACACTGAAGCTTTCTTT. The whole variable domain, filled in from reference TRBV7-3 and TRBJ1-1, reads GAGVSQTPSNKVTEKGKYVELRCDPISGHTALYWYRQSLGQGPEFLIYFQGTGAADDSGLPNDRFFAVRPEGSVSTLKIQRTERGDSAVYLCASSTTGGNTEAFFGQGTRLTVV.

Only one count was recorded for this clone. CDR3 sequence reads: CASSQDSTGAWEQYF. The CDR3 bases are TGTGCCAGCAGCCAAGATTCTACGGGGGCCTGGGAGCAGTACTTC. The chain has TRBV4-2 and TRBJ2-7; D is possibly TRBD1 or TRBD2 (6 bases each). Trimming shortened V by 0 bases and J by 7 bases, and 16 bases separated the two germline ends. The CDR3 is 15 residues long. The germline CDR1 and CDR2 sequences are LGHNA and YNFKEQ.

The chain combines TRBV14 with TRBJ1-1; TRBD1 might be the D (5 bases). The CDR3 consists of 17 residues. V was shortened by 2 bases and J by 0 bases, with 16 bases between the two germline ends. Looked up from germline, CDR1 is SGHDN and CDR2 is FVKESK. The CDR3 bases are TGTGCCAGCAGCCAAAAAGGGACGCCGTTCATGAACACTGAAGCTTTCTTT. It yields the protein CASSQKGTPFMNTEAFF.

In its sample, this clone was seen a few times. This chain joins TRBV2 and TRBJ1-6; 7 bases line up with TRBD1. The germline V gene has CDR1 SNHLY and CDR2 FYNNEI. Trimming removed 5 bases from V and 3 bases from J; junction bases left unmatched: 4. The CDR3 runs 15 residues. The CDR3 DNA is TGTGCCAGCAGTTCGACAGGGTTCTATAATTCACCCCTCCACTTT. Protein product: CASSSTGFYNSPLHF. Using reference TRBV2 and TRBJ1-6 for the parts outside the CDR3, the full variable domain is EPEVTQTPSHQVTQMGQEVILRCVPISNHLYFYWYRQILGQKVEFLVSFYNNEISEKSEIFDDQFSVERPDGSNFTLKIRSTKLEDSAMYFCASSSTGFYNSPLHFGNGTRLTVT.

CDR3 DNA sequence: TGTGCCAGCAGCATAGGACAGGTCGCTTCCTACGAGCAGTACTTC. Its protein is CASSIGQVASYEQYF. The chain employs TRBV7-8 and TRBJ2-7, with 7 positions matching TRBD1. Trimming cost V 5 bases and J 1 base; bases outside gene matches: 8. This CDR3 is built from 15 residues. Germline loops: CDR1 SGHVS, CDR2 FQNEAQ.

Only a few counts were recorded for this clone. J is TRBJ1-1 and V is TRBV12-5; D remains unclear. V was shortened by 6 bases and J by 0 bases, with 5 bases between the two germline ends. Germline V gene sequence: CDR1 LGHNT, CDR2 FRNRAP. This CDR3 spans 12 amino acids. The CDR3 reads CASGLMNTEAFF. CDR3 nucleotides: TGTGCTAGTGGCCTCATGAACACTGAAGCTTTCTTT.

The genes are TRBV6-1 and TRBJ2-1; TRBD2 is a possible D gene (6 bases). The CDR3 has 14 residues. V was trimmed by 4 bases and J by 4 bases, leaving 11 bases between them. Germline V gives CDR1 MNHNS, CDR2 SASEGT. The CDR3 nucleotides are TGTGCCAGCAGTGTTCTAGCGCCTTACAATGAGCAGTTCTTC. This translates into CASSVLAPYNEQFF.

This clone appeared a few times. The chain combines TRBV19 with TRBJ2-7, with TRBD2 as a possible D gene (6 bases). V was shortened by 3 bases and J by 6 bases, with 12 bases between the two germline ends. The CDR3 runs 13 residues. Germline V CDR1 and CDR2: LNHDA, SQIVND (reference sequence). The CDR3 DNA reads as TGTGCCAGTAGTATCGCGGGGTTCGGCGAGCAGTACTTC. The encoded protein is CASSIAGFGEQYF.

This clone was counted once. The V gene is TRBV6-5, the J gene TRBJ2-1; D is unresolved. The V end was cut by 5 bases, the J end by 5 bases, with 4 bases between. The CDR3 is 11 residues long. CDR1 and CDR2 (germline): MNHEY, SVGAGI. DNA for the CDR3: TGTGCCAGCAGTCAGAACAATGAGCAGTTCTTC. Translated: CASSQNNEQFF.

The V gene is TRBV9, the J gene TRBJ2-2; D not resolved. The V gene lost 0 bases and the J gene lost 0 bases, with 12 bases spanning the gap. CDR1 is SGDLS and CDR2 is YYNGEE in the germline V gene. This CDR3 contains 17 residues. The CDR3 region has the DNA TGTGCCAGCAGCGTAGATCGCCAGGTGCCGAACACCGGGGAGCTGTTTTTT. This encodes CASSVDRQVPNTGELFF. Looking up the rest from reference TRBV9 and TRBJ2-2 gives the full variable domain: DSGVTQTPKHLITATGQRVTLRCSPRSGDLSVYWYQQSLDQGLQFLIQYYNGEERAKGNILERFSAQQFPDLHSELNLSSLELGDSALYFCASSVDRQVPNTGELFFGEGSRLTVL.